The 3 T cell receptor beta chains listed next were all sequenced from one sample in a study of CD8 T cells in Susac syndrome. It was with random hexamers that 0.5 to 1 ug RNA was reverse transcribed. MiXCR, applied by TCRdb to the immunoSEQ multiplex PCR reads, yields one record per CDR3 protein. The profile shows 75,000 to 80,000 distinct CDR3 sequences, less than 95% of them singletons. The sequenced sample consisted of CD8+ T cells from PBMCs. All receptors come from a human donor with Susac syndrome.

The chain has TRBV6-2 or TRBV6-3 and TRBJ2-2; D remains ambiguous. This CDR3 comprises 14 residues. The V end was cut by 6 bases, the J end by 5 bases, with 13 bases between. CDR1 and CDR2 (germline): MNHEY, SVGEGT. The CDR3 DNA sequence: TGTGCCAGCAGAAAGGTGATGGAAACCGGGGAGCTGTTTTTT. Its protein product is CASRKVMETGELFF.

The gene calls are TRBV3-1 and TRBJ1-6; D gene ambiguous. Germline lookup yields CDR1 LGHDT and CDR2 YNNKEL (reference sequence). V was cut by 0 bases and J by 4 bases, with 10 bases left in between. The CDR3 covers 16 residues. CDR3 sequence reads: CASSQDQRIYNSPLHF. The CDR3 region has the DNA TGTGCCAGCAGCCAAGATCAACGGATTTATAATTCACCCCTCCACTTT.

DNA of the CDR3: TGCGCCAGCAGCTTGGTGAGCGGGGATACGGACAATGAGCAGTTCTTC. Translating it yields CASSLVSGDTDNEQFF. The rearrangement uses TRBV5-1 and TRBJ2-1; the match to TRBD2 covers 7 bases. Germline trimming cut 0 bases from V and 5 bases from J; bases unmatched to any gene: 8. Germline values: CDR1 SGHRS, CDR2 YFSETQ. This CDR3 is built from 16 residues.